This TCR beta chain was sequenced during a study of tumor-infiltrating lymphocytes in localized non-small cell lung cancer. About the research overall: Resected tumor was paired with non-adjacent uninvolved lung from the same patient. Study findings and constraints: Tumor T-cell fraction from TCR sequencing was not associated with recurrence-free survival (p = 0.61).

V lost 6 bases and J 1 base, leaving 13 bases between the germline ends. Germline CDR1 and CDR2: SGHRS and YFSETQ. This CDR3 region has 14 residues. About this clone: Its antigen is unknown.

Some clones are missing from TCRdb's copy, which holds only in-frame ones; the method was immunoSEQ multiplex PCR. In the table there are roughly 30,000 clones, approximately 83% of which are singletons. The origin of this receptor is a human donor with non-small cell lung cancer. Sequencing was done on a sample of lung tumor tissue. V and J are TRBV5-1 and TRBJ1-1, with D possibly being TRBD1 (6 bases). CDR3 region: CASNIMDRNTEAFF. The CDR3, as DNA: TGCGCCAGCAACATTATGGACAGGAACACTGAAGCTTTCTTT. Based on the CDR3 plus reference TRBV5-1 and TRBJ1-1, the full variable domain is KAGVTQTPRYLIKTRGQQVTLSCSPISGHRSVSWYQQTPGQGLQFLFEYFSETQRNKGNFPGRFSGRQFSNSRSEMNVSTLELGDSALYLCASNIMDRNTEAFFGQGTRLTVV.